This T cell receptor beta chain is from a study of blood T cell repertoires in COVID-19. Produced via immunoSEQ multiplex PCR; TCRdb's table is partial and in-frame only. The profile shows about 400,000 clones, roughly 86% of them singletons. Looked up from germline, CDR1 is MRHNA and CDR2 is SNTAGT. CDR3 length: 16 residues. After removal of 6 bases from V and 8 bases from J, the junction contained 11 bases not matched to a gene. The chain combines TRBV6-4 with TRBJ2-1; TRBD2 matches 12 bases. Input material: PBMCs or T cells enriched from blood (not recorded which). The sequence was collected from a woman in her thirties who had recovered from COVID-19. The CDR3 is CASSPNVPSGGDEQFF. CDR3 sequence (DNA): TGTGCCAGCAGCCCTAATGTGCCTAGCGGGGGGGATGAGCAGTTCTTC.